The present T cell receptor (beta chain) was sequenced within a study of CD8+ T cells in alopecia areata. Study overall: Tofacitinib ran for 6 to 18 months before 6 months off drug. Severity was scored as percentage of affected scalp area in treated patients. Overall study findings and caveats: Among the 100 top clones, expanded CD8+ clones, like scalp clonality, were significantly decreased by tofacitinib. Scalp and blood samples kept many expanded lesional clones throughout tofacitinib.

With 6 bases removed from V and 6 bases from J, the gap between germline ends came to 18 bases. Germline V gene lookup returns CDR1 MNHNS and CDR2 SASEGT. The CDR3 consists of 15 residues. Noted treatment: oral pan-JAK inhibitor, 5-10 mg twice daily. Isolated RNA was reverse transcribed into cDNA used as the sequencing template. TCRdb's table, derived via immunoSEQ multiplex PCR, lists solely in-frame clones and lacks some. The sample lists about 210,000 clones, under 70% occurring once. Of note for this clone: No antigen is known for it.

This chain uses TRBV6-1 with TRBJ1-5; no firm D call. This TCR came from a human donor with alopecia areata. Sequenced here: CD4+ T cells sorted from blood, sampled at week 4, from a patient treated with tofacitinib. CDR3 sequence: CASSPTNNGIQPQHF. CDR3 nucleotides: TGTGCCAGCAGCCCGACAAATAATGGGATTCAGCCCCAGCATTTT.